The present T cell receptor beta chain was sequenced within a study of CD8 T cells in ankylosing spondylitis. This CDR3 is built from 18 residues. Germline V gene sequence: CDR1 SGDLS, CDR2 YYNGEE. Trimming removed 1 base at V and 4 bases at J, with 20 bases between. MiXCR was run by TCRdb on the 5' RACE reads, yielding one entry per CDR3 protein. The profile shows around 440,000 distinct CDR3 sequences, roughly 17% of them singletons. The study's findings and limits: For ankylosing spondylitis blood, a TCR beta motif of 7 or 8 highly homologous variants appeared characteristic.

This clonotype occurred a few times. The antigen remains unidentified. Source material: blood, either unsorted or a sorted T cell fraction (not recorded which). This sequence originates from a male donor with ankylosing spondylitis. The chain couples TRBV9 to TRBJ1-4, with a weak D call TRBD1 (5 bases). CDR3 nucleotides: TGTGCCAGCAGCGTACTCCCCCGGGCGTGGGGCATTAATGAAAAACTGTTTTTT. Residues: CASSVLPRAWGINEKLFF.